This T cell receptor beta chain was captured by sequencing in a study of T cell repertoires in cytomegalovirus infection. Study-level information: Carrying CMV and the relevant HLA type showed in public TCR beta signatures. The study's findings and limits: Dominant in the ex vivo response were TCR beta clonotypes restricted by HLA-C and specific for CMV. Carriers of CMV plus the relevant HLA were identified by cumulative public TCR beta family frequency.

TCRdb fed the reads into MiXCR, producing one record per CDR3 protein. The table records 200,000 or so distinct CDR3 sequences, roughly 28% of them present only once. V was pared by 0 bases and J by 4 bases, with 19 bases between. In germline, CDR1 is SGHRS, CDR2 YFSETQ. The CDR3 is 17 amino acids. This clonotype was seen more than once but under ten times. Its antigen is unknown. The J gene is TRBJ1-2, the V gene TRBV5-1, with D maybe TRBD1 (5 bases). This sequence was found in a human donor in good health (CMV status not recorded). Some clones in this sample may be carry-over from other donors' samples. Material: PBMCs. Written as DNA, the CDR3 is TGCGCCAGCAGCTTGGAGTTTGGGGGGTACGGGACCTATGGCTACACCTTC. This encodes CASSLEFGGYGTYGYTF.